The clone carrying this T cell receptor (beta chain) showed up just once. Its antigen is currently unknown. Assay used: immunoSEQ multiplex PCR; TCRdb lists only in-frame clones, some missing. The sample records about 23,000 clones, just under 75% being singletons. This entry is derived from a study of tumor-infiltrating lymphocytes in localized non-small cell lung cancer. Study-level background: Some samples were collected after neoadjuvant chemotherapy; smokers, never-smokers and several histologies were included.

Findings of the study overall: T-cell fraction did not differ between immunotypes IM1 and IM2. Technical variation could not be separated from intratumor heterogeneity here.

Germline lookup yields CDR1 SNHLY and CDR2 FYNNEI. Deletions cut 6 bases from V and 6 bases from J, with 9 bases between. This CDR3 region has 13 residues. The receptor was derived from a human donor with non-small cell lung cancer. V and J are TRBV2 and TRBJ1-6; TRBD1 might be the D (5 bases). Sequencing was performed on lung tumor tissue. The CDR3 sequence: CASRGQRNSPLHF. The DNA for the CDR3 is TGTGCCAGCAGGGGGCAGCGTAATTCACCCCTCCACTTT. The complete variable domain, with remaining parts taken from reference TRBV2 and TRBJ1-6, reads EPEVTQTPSHQVTQMGQEVILRCVPISNHLYFYWYRQILGQKVEFLVSFYNNEISEKSEIFDDQFSVERPDGSNFTLKIRSTKLEDSAMYFCASRGQRNSPLHFGNGTRLTVT.